This T cell receptor beta chain was captured by sequencing in a study of shared clonotypes between healthy human individuals. Using immunoSEQ multiplex PCR, the repertoire was profiled, and TCRdb retains in-frame clones only, with some absent. The sample includes under 1,100,000 clones, about 74% seen only once; the top ten take about 1.5%. Germline values: CDR1 SGHNT, CDR2 YYREEE (reference sequence). The V gene lost 4 bases and the J gene lost 5 bases, with 9 bases spanning the gap. This CDR3 has 12 amino acids. Sequenced sample: memory CD4+ T cells sorted from blood. Subset indicated: CD45RA-negative fraction. The chain links TRBV5-4 to TRBJ1-1; no reliable D call. The clonotype originates from a man aged 18 to 29 in good health. CDR3 sequence: CASSPDGTEAFF. The CDR3 DNA follows: TGTGCCAGCAGCCCCGACGGGACTGAAGCTTTCTTT.